These 18 T cell receptor beta chains were all obtained from the same sample, sequenced in a study of blood T cell repertoires in COVID-19. Sequenced by immunoSEQ multiplex PCR; TCRdb stores in-frame clones only, minus some. The sample has about 230,000 clones; roughly 82% are singletons. The sequenced sample consisted of peripheral blood. These receptors all stem from a woman aged 40 to 50 who had recovered from COVID-19.

CDR3 protein: CASRLFIRGVIDTQYF. CDR3 nucleotide sequence: TGTGCCAGCAGACTCTTTATACGGGGTGTCATAGATACGCAGTATTTT. The V gene is TRBV19, the J gene TRBJ2-3, with a tentative D call TRBD2 (5 bases). V dropped 9 bases and J dropped 5 bases, with 24 bases sitting between them. The CDR3 has 16 residues. Germline loops: CDR1 LNHDA, CDR2 SQIVND (reference sequence).

The chain has TRBV11-2 and TRBJ1-1; 10 bases are a match to TRBD1. The CDR3 spans 16 residues. With 5 bases clipped from V and 1 base from J, the junction kept 7 bases outside the gene matches. Germline lookup yields CDR1 SGHAT and CDR2 FQNNGV. The CDR3 nucleotides are TGTGCCAGCAGCCCTCTGACAGGGGGCGGGAACACTGAAGCTTTCTTT. This translates into CASSPLTGGGNTEAFF.

The V call is TRBV4-2, the J call TRBJ2-7; a possible D gene is TRBD1 (5 bases). The CDR3 loop spans 13 amino acids. CDR1 and CDR2 from the germline V gene are LGHNA and YNFKEQ. The V end lost 0 bases, the J end lost 4 bases, and 7 bases lay between the germline ends. The CDR3 nucleotides read TGTGCCAGCAGCCAAGACAGGGAATACGAGCAGTACTTC. Its translation is CASSQDREYEQYF.

This chain uses TRBV7-2 with TRBJ2-4; TRBD2 aligns across 7 bases. Trimming removed 5 bases from V and 5 bases from J; junction bases left unmatched: 15. The CDR3 is made up of 17 amino acids. Germline V lookup: CDR1 SGHTA, CDR2 FQGNSA. The CDR3 DNA reads as TGTGCCAGCAGCGTCGTCACTAGCGTGTCCCTCCAAAACATTCAGTACTTC. This sequence encodes CASSVVTSVSLQNIQYF.

This rearrangement joins TRBV4-3 to TRBJ2-3; 7 bases align to TRBD1. Germline V CDR1 and CDR2: LGHNA, YSLEER. V trimming: 0 bases; J trimming: 6 bases; junction bases outside the gene matches: 9. The CDR3 extends over 16 amino acids. CDR3 region: CASSQDSRGLGDTQYF. In nucleotides, the CDR3 is TGCGCCAGCAGCCAAGATTCGAGGGGGCTTGGGGATACGCAGTATTTT.

The gene calls are TRBV4-2 and TRBJ2-2, with 7 nucleotides matching TRBD1. This CDR3 has 17 amino acids. Trimming cost V 4 bases and J 0 bases; bases outside gene matches: 8. Germline lookup yields CDR1 LGHNA and CDR2 YNFKEQ. CDR3 nucleotides: TGTGCCAGCAGCCCGAACCCCGGGACAGCGAACACCGGGGAGCTGTTTTTT. It specifies CASSPNPGTANTGELFF.

The chain employs TRBV7-9 and TRBJ1-2; 7 positions match TRBD1. With V trimmed by 1 base and J by 8 bases, 1 base remained unmatched. In germline, CDR1 is SEHNR, CDR2 FQNEAQ (reference sequence). The CDR3 is made up of 12 amino acids. CDR3 in DNA: TGTGCCAGCAGCTTAGTGGACAGGGGCTACACCTTC. Translation gives CASSLVDRGYTF.

The CDR3 spells CASSFGTGDEKLFF. The CDR3 DNA sequence: TGCGCCAGCAGCTTTGGGACAGGGGATGAAAAACTGTTTTTT. The genes are TRBV5-1 and TRBJ1-4; TRBD1 matches at 10 bases. The V gene end was trimmed by 2 bases and the J gene end by 6 bases; junction bases not matched to a gene: 1. This CDR3 has 14 residues. CDR1 SGHRS and CDR2 YFSETQ come from the germline V gene.

V and J are TRBV5-6 and TRBJ2-5; TRBD1 might be the D (7 bases). Trimming stripped 0 bases from V and 5 bases from J, with 11 bases between. CDR3 length equals 14 residues. The germline CDR1 and CDR2 sequences are SGHDT and YYEEEE. CDR3 DNA: TGTGCCAGCAGCTTGGACAGGGGAGGTGAGACCCAGTACTTC. Its translation is CASSLDRGGETQYF.

This rearrangement joins TRBV12-3 or TRBV12-4 to TRBJ2-1; TRBD1 agrees at 8 bases. This CDR3 contains 13 residues. V lost 7 bases and J lost 15; bases outside the gene matches: 14. The CDR3 DNA follows: TGTGCCAGCACTTTCCCAGACAGGGGATTGCCGTTCTTC. Its translation is CASTFPDRGLPFF.

The rearrangement links TRBV18 to TRBJ1-5; 8 bases match TRBD1. J lost 3 bases, V lost 8 bases, and 3 bases had no gene match. This CDR3 has 13 amino acids. Germline lookup yields CDR1 KGHSH and CDR2 LQKENI. The CDR3 DNA sequence: TGTGCCAGCCAGGACAGGGACAATCAGCCCCAGCATTTT. As protein: CASQDRDNQPQHF. Full variable domain (rest looked up from reference TRBV18 and TRBJ1-5): NAGVMQNPRHLVRRRGQEARLRCSPMKGHSHVYWYRQLPEEGLKFMVYLQKENIIDESGMPKERFSAEFPKEGPSILRIQQVVRGDSAAYFCASQDRDNQPQHFGDGTRLSIL.

This sequence joins TRBV3-1 (or the pseudogene TRBV3-2) and TRBJ1-6, with 11 bases fitting TRBD1. CDR1 LGHDT and CDR2 YNNKEL come from the germline V gene (reference sequence). The CDR3 length is 15 residues. With V trimmed by 2 bases and J by 9 bases, 3 bases remained unmatched. The DNA of the CDR3 is TGTGCCAGCAGCCAATCCGGGACAGGGGGTTCACCCCTCCACTTT. It encodes CASSQSGTGGSPLHF.

V usage is TRBV6-5 and J usage is TRBJ1-4, with D possibly TRBD1 on 5 matching bases. Germline V gene sequence: CDR1 MNHEY, CDR2 SVGAGI. V lost 6 bases and J 5 bases, leaving 16 bases between the germline ends. This CDR3 has 15 residues. As DNA, the CDR3 is TGTGCCAGCAGATGGACACACTTCGGAAATGAAAAACTGTTTTTT. The encoded protein is CASRWTHFGNEKLFF.

V is TRBV12-3 or TRBV12-4 and J is TRBJ2-1; tentatively, D is TRBD2 (6 bases). Trimming stripped 4 bases from V and 10 bases from J, with 8 bases between. The CDR3 covers 11 residues. CDR3 nucleotide sequence: TGTGCCAGCAGTTATCGGGGGGAGCAGTTCTTC. It codes for CASSYRGEQFF.

The gene calls are TRBV7-2 and TRBJ1-2; no firm D call. V lost 4 bases and J 8 bases, leaving 14 bases between the germline ends. The CDR3 covers 13 residues. Germline loops: CDR1 SGHTA, CDR2 FQGNSA. CDR3 bases: TGTGCCAGCAGCTATCTTATGGGAGGCGGCTACACCTTC. Its protein is CASSYLMGGGYTF.

This CDR3 reads CASSHSPLSLAGGQGEQYF. The DNA for the CDR3 is TGTGCCAGCAGCCATAGTCCCCTGAGTCTAGCGGGGGGGCAGGGAGAGCAGTACTTC. The chain uses TRBV11-2 and TRBJ2-7; TRBD2 matches at 12 bases. CDR1 SGHAT and CDR2 FQNNGV come from the germline V gene. Trimming removed 5 bases from V and 7 bases from J; junction bases left unmatched: 21. This CDR3 contains 19 residues.

This chain joins TRBV6-5 and TRBJ1-2, with 8 positions matching TRBD1. The ends lost 9 bases at V and 6 bases at J; junction bases unmatched: 9. Germline CDR1 MNHEY, CDR2 SVGAGI. This CDR3 has 13 amino acids. The CDR3, as DNA: TGTGCCAGTCGGACAGGGAGTGGTGATGGCTACACCTTC. Amino acid sequence: CASRTGSGDGYTF.

The V and J genes are TRBV6-2 or TRBV6-3 and TRBJ1-1; possibly TRBD1 for D (6 bases). This CDR3 contains 14 residues. In germline, CDR1 is MNHEY, CDR2 SVGEGT. V was shortened by 5 bases and J by 7 bases, with 17 bases between the two germline ends. The CDR3 sequence: CASSPNREVNEAFF. The DNA of the CDR3 is TGTGCCAGCAGTCCAAACAGGGAAGTGAATGAAGCTTTCTTT.